These 6 T cell receptor beta chains share one sample of origin, sequenced in a study of T cells in tuberculosis. Clones were sequenced by immunoSEQ multiplex PCR, and TCRdb holds only the in-frame ones, with some missing. Among about 34,000 clones listed, roughly 93% were seen once. The time point denotes: new active TB diagnosis, blood taken before or within 7 days of starting treatment. The material sequenced was PBMCs, taken at tuberculosis diagnosis. These TCRs come from an adult with tuberculosis.

This chain links TRBV5-1 with TRBJ1-1, with D perhaps TRBD1 (6 bases). V was cut by 2 bases and J by 5 bases, with 16 bases left in between. Per germline, CDR1 SGHRS and CDR2 YFSETQ. The CDR3 spans 15 residues. This CDR3 reads CASSFLTDRLTEAFF. For the CDR3, the DNA is TGCGCCAGCAGCTTTCTCACCGACAGGTTGACTGAAGCTTTCTTT.

The rearrangement uses TRBV10-3 and TRBJ1-2; perhaps TRBD1 as D (5 bases). This CDR3 is 16 amino acids long. The germline V gene encodes CDR1 ENHRY and CDR2 SYGVKD. V lost 0 bases and J 7 bases, leaving 18 bases between the germline ends. The CDR3 DNA follows: TGTGCCATCAGTGAGTCGACGGGCAGGGAAGATTCTGGCTACACCTTC. Translation: CAISESTGREDSGYTF.

V usage is TRBV7-8 and J usage is TRBJ2-2; 10 nucleotides line up with TRBD2. CDR1 is SGHVS and CDR2 is FQNEAQ in the germline V gene. The V gene end was trimmed by 2 bases and the J gene end by 6 bases; junction bases not matched to a gene: 9. There are 17 residues in the CDR3. The DNA for the CDR3 is TGTGCCAGCAGCTTAAGAGCTCTAGCGGGAGACCCCGGGGAGCTGTTTTTT. It is translated as CASSLRALAGDPGELFF.

J is TRBJ1-3 and V is TRBV10-3, with D tentatively TRBD1 (6 bases). Trimming left V 7 bases short and J 0 bases short, with 13 bases between. CDR3 size: 15 residues. CDR1 is ENHRY, CDR2 SYGVKD, per germline. The CDR3 spells CAITPGQLSGNTIYF. CDR3 DNA: TGTGCCATCACCCCGGGACAACTCTCTGGAAACACCATATATTTT.

The V gene is TRBV9, the J gene TRBJ2-7, with TRBD2 matching over 8 bases. The CDR3 runs 14 residues. The trim removed 4 bases at V and 4 bases at J, leaving 7 bases unmatched. CDR1 is SGDLS and CDR2 is YYNGEE in the germline V gene. DNA for the CDR3: TGTGCCAGCAGCCCGGGGGGGAACGTGTACGAGCAGTACTTC. Protein product: CASSPGGNVYEQYF.

The chain is built from TRBV19 and TRBJ1-5; D remains unclear. V was trimmed by 10 bases and J by 4 bases, leaving 14 bases between them. CDR1 and CDR2 from the germline V gene are LNHDA and SQIVND (reference sequence). The CDR3 spans 13 residues. DNA of the CDR3: TGTGCCACTGGGTGGGCCCTAAATCAGCCCCAGCATTTT. Protein product: CATGWALNQPQHF.